What follows is one T cell receptor beta chain and its context. Its antigen is as yet unknown. Only in-frame clones appear in the TCRdb table, and some are missing; sequencing was by immunoSEQ multiplex PCR. The sample carries 100,000 or so clones, approximately 90% recorded once. The source of the sample is a study of PD-1 blockade in classical Hodgkin lymphoma. The time point is: cycle 4 day 1 (C4D1), after around six weeks of nivolumab. All trial patients relapsed after autologous stem cell transplantation. Best overall response was complete response, partial response or progressive disease in these relapsed/refractory classical Hodgkin lymphoma patients. Study results and limitations: Those achieving complete response showed baseline diversity like newly diagnosed patients. Some patients began nivolumab under 1 year after ASCT. These patients were excluded from later analyses.

Per the germline V gene, CDR1 is ENHRY and CDR2 is SYGVKD. V was shortened by 3 bases and J by 3 bases, with 11 bases between the two germline ends. The CDR3 is 14 residues long. This sequence originates from a human donor with classical Hodgkin lymphoma. The material sequenced was peripheral blood mononuclear cells (PBMCs), taken before the fourth cycle of nivolumab. V usage is TRBV10-3 and J usage is TRBJ1-2, with D possibly matching TRBD1 (6 bases). The CDR3 bases are TGTGCCATCAGTGACCGGGGGCGCGACTATGGCTACACCTTC. It codes for CAISDRGRDYGYTF.